This T cell receptor beta chain originates from a study of CD8+ T cells in alopecia areata. Sorting of pooled cutaneous lymph node cells used CD4, CD8alpha, NKG2D, NKG2ACE and other markers. Extracted RNA was reverse transcribed, and the resulting cDNA served as sequencing template. Only in-frame clones appear in the TCRdb table, and some are missing; sequencing was by immunoSEQ multiplex PCR. This sample shows about 270,000 clones and no singletons; more than 0.95% rests with the ten largest. Germline V CDR1 and CDR2: NSHNY, SYGAGN. V shed 2 bases, J shed 0 bases, and the junction held 3 bases outside the gene matches. The CDR3 sequence is 16 residues long. This clone was counted a few times. Each gene name is a mouse one. Read sequence stops 4 residues before the CDR3 end, and the germline J gene provides the missing end.

The chain joins TRBV13-1 to TRBJ2-1, with 9 positions matching TRBD2. The sequence derives from a C3H/HeJ mouse with alopecia areata. The strain's MHC: H2-k. The sample comprised CD4+ T cells sorted from a lymph node. CDR3: CASSEGLGINYAEQFF. CDR3 bases read: TGTGCCAGCAGTGAGGGACTGGGAATTAACTATGCT.